These T cell receptor beta chains were read from a single sample in a study of regulatory T cells in long-lasting Graves disease. Each CDR3 protein is one row after TCRdb ran MiXCR on the multiplex PCR reads. The sample holds approximately 360,000 distinct CDR3 sequences, approximately 12% seen once. This sample also appeared in a second study, on T cells in Graves' hyperthyroidism and ophthalmopathy.

The input for sequencing was peripheral blood mononuclear cells (PBMCs), taken at new diagnosis, from a patient treated with antithyroid drugs. The receptor source for this set is a woman younger than 35 with Graves disease. Both conserved end residues are part of each CDR3. The D gene is left open where the match is weak. The size of a clone is reported for some rows only, either as once, few or many, or as a class for expanded clones.

few	TRBV19	TRBJ2-1	TRBD2	CASSISSGRATYEQFF	TGTGCCAGTAGTATCTCAAGCGGGAGGGCCACTTATGAGCAGTTCTTC
many	TRBV7-9	TRBJ2-5	TRBD2	CASSLGAAGDQETQYF	TGTGCCAGCAGCTTAGGTGCAGCGGGGGACCAAGAGACCCAGTACTTC
few	TRBV12-3/TRBV12-4	TRBJ2-5	NA	CASSRMTAQETQYF	TGTGCCAGCAGCCGCATGACTGCCCAAGAGACCCAGTACTTC
many	TRBV9	TRBJ2-5	TRBD2	CASSPARVAGGLETQYF	TGTGCCAGCAGCCCTGCGAGGGTAGCGGGGGGATTAGAGACCCAGTACTTC
many	TRBV10-1	TRBJ1-1	NA	CASSESISAGSIRAFF	TGCGCCAGCAGTGAGTCCATTTCGGCAGGGAGTATACGAGCTTTCTTT
many	TRBV27	TRBJ2-3	TRBD2	CASSLGLAGSTDTQYF	TGTGCCAGCAGTTTGGGGCTAGCGGGAAGCACAGATACGCAGTATTTT
many	TRBV2	TRBJ2-7	NA	CASSLSSGSSYEQYF	TGTGCCAGCAGTCTATCCAGCGGAAGCTCCTACGAGCAGTACTTC
many	TRBV5-1	TRBJ2-3	TRBD2	CASSLGTSGGPTDTQYF	TGCGCCAGCAGCCTAGGGACTAGCGGGGGACCCACAGATACGCAGTATTTT
NA	TRBV7-6	TRBJ1-4	TRBD1	CASSSRPGQATNEKLFF	TGTGCCAGCAGCTCCCGCCCAGGACAGGCAACTAATGAAAAACTGTTTTTT
few	TRBV6-2/TRBV6-3	TRBJ2-1	NA	CASSYVTGYNEQFF	TGTGCCAGCAGTTACGTGACAGGCTACAATGAGCAGTTCTTC
many	TRBV2	TRBJ2-1	NA	CASSERTTFPNEQFF	TGTGCCAGCAGTGAACGGACAACCTTCCCCAATGAGCAGTTCTTC
NA	TRBV4-1	TRBJ1-1	TRBD1	CASSQEGTGGISTEAFF	TGCGCCAGCAGCCAAGAAGGGACAGGGGGCATCAGCACTGAAGCTTTCTTT
NA	TRBV5-8	TRBJ2-5	TRBD1	CASSAWGQSEAQYF	TGTGCCAGCAGCGCGTGGGGACAGTCGGAGGCCCAGTACTTC
NA	TRBV11-2	TRBJ2-1	NA	CASSRGQRVNEQFF	TGTGCCAGCAGTCGCGGACAGCGCGTCAATGAGCAGTTCTTC
many	TRBV7-9	TRBJ1-1	NA	CASTPSRGEAFF	TGTGCCAGCACGCCCTCTAGGGGTGAAGCTTTCTTT
NA	TRBV20-1	TRBJ1-5	NA	CSAQGNQPQHF	TGCAGTGCTCAGGGAAATCAGCCCCAGCATTTT
many	TRBV20-1	TRBJ2-4	NA	CSASYRTLGKNIQYF	TGCAGTGCTAGCTACAGGACCTTGGGCAAAAACATTCAGTACTTC
many	TRBV18	TRBJ2-3	NA	CASSPPSGDRDTDTQYF	TGTGCCAGCTCACCACCGTCGGGGGATCGGGACACAGATACGCAGTATTTT
many	TRBV7-6	TRBJ1-2	NA	CASSLGHLSSYTF	TGTGCCAGCAGCTTAGGGCACCTCAGTAGCTACACCTTC
few	TRBV6-5	TRBJ1-1	NA	CASSYSGNMSTEAFF	TGTGCCAGCAGTTACTCGGGGAACATGAGCACTGAAGCTTTCTTT
many	TRBV6-2/TRBV6-3	TRBJ2-7	NA	CASSYSVVYEQYF	TGTGCCAGCAGTTACTCGGTTGTCTACGAGCAGTACTTC
many	TRBV2	TRBJ2-7	TRBD1	CASRGQGVAEQYF	TGTGCCAGCAGGGGACAGGGTGTCGCCGAGCAGTACTTC
once	TRBV12-3/TRBV12-4	TRBJ2-1	TRBD2	CASSPLFGLAGENEQFF	TGTGCCAGCAGTCCACTTTTCGGACTAGCGGGAGAAAATGAGCAGTTCTTC
few	TRBV4-2	TRBJ2-3	TRBD2	CASSQEGLAGGISDTQYF	TGTGCCAGCAGCCAAGAGGGTCTAGCGGGAGGAATATCAGATACGCAGTATTTT
NA	TRBV28	TRBJ1-5	NA	CASRTQGGPQHF	TGTGCCAGCAGGACACAGGGTGGGCCCCAGCATTTT
few	TRBV11-3	TRBJ2-3	NA	CASSLDSRQDTQYF	TGTGCCAGCAGCTTAGATTCGAGGCAAGATACGCAGTATTTT
NA	TRBV6-5	TRBJ1-1	NA	CASSYSGGWIMNTEAFF	TGTGCCAGCAGTTACTCGGGGGGCTGGATCATGAACACTGAAGCTTTCTTT
NA	TRBV15	TRBJ1-2	NA	CATSRDVVGIGYTF	TGTGCCACCAGCAGAGATGTCGTAGGGATCGGCTACACCTTC
few	TRBV6-1	TRBJ1-5	NA	CASSPPTGGVGNQPQHF	TGTGCCAGCAGCCCCCCCACGGGGGGGGTTGGCAATCAGCCCCAGCATTTT
few	TRBV20-1	TRBJ1-1	NA	CSASPRPENTEAFF	TGCAGTGCTAGTCCCAGGCCGGAGAACACTGAAGCTTTCTTT
few	TRBV20-1	TRBJ2-2	TRBD2	CSARAGLAGRNTGELFF	TGCAGTGCTCGCGCGGGACTAGCGGGGAGAAACACCGGGGAGCTGTTTTTT
few	TRBV29-1	TRBJ2-7	NA	CSVVLASYEQYF	TGCAGCGTTGTGTTGGCCTCCTACGAGCAGTACTTC
many	TRBV7-9	TRBJ1-1	NA	CASSLKSNTEAFF	TGTGCCAGCAGCTTAAAATCGAACACTGAAGCTTTCTTT
few	TRBV12-5	TRBJ2-4	TRBD2	CASGLVLGLAGRGIQYF	TGTGCTAGTGGTTTGGTACTAGGACTAGCGGGCCGAGGCATTCAGTACTTC
many	TRBV6-1	TRBJ2-1	TRBD2	CASRGGLAGPLYNEQFF	TGTGCCAGCAGGGGGGGACTAGCGGGGCCTCTCTACAATGAGCAGTTCTTC
many	TRBV6-2/TRBV6-3	TRBJ2-5	NA	CASSDWGRPQETQYF	TGTGCCAGCAGTGATTGGGGCAGACCCCAAGAGACCCAGTACTTC
NA	TRBV4-2	TRBJ2-2	TRBD2	CASSLLAGADTGELFF	TGTGCCAGCAGCCTACTAGCGGGAGCCGACACCGGGGAGCTGTTTTTT
many	TRBV5-1	TRBJ2-1	TRBD2	CASSFSGTGGADEQFF	TGCGCCAGCAGCTTTTCCGGGACGGGGGGGGCTGATGAGCAGTTCTTC
many	TRBV2	TRBJ1-1	TRBD1	CARRTGGMNTEAFF	TGTGCCAGGCGGACAGGAGGCATGAACACTGAAGCTTTCTTT
many	TRBV30	TRBJ1-1	NA	CAWSVLQFPTKNTEAFF	TGTGCCTGGAGTGTACTTCAGTTCCCTACCAAGAACACTGAAGCTTTCTTT
many	TRBV7-2	TRBJ2-3	TRBD2	CASSSGTSGSLDTQYF	TGTGCCAGCAGCTCTGGGACTAGCGGGAGTCTAGATACGCAGTATTTT
many	TRBV20-1	TRBJ2-5	TRBD1	CSAQLQGAQETQYF	TGCAGTGCTCAGCTACAGGGGGCCCAAGAGACCCAGTACTTC
many	TRBV12-3/TRBV12-4	TRBJ1-2	NA	CASSPTYYGYTF	TGTGCCAGCAGTCCTACATACTATGGCTACACCTTC
few	TRBV27	TRBJ2-7	TRBD2	CASSLRPLAGGYHERYF	TGTGCCAGCAGTTTACGGCCCTTAGCGGGAGGTTATCACGAGCGGTACTTC
few	TRBV5-4	TRBJ2-1	NA	CASSPGTPTYNEQFF	TGTGCCAGCAGCCCCGGGACCCCTACCTACAATGAGCAGTTCTTC
few	TRBV7-9	TRBJ2-1	NA	CASSLWVAVTNEQFF	TGTGCCAGCAGCTTATGGGTAGCGGTAACGAATGAGCAGTTCTTC
many	TRBV7-2	TRBJ1-5	NA	CASSFEQGSNQPQHF	TGTGCCAGCAGCTTTGAACAGGGCAGCAATCAGCCCCAGCATTTT
many	TRBV3-1	TRBJ2-1	NA	CASSQGWPGENNEQFF	TGTGCCAGCAGCCAAGGTTGGCCAGGGGAGAACAATGAGCAGTTCTTC
many	TRBV29-1	TRBJ1-1	NA	CSVVWGWTEAFF	TGCAGCGTTGTTTGGGGATGGACTGAAGCTTTCTTT
many	TRBV12-5	TRBJ1-2	TRBD1	CASGSRQGSNYGYTF	TGTGCTAGTGGTTCAAGACAGGGCTCCAACTATGGCTACACCTTC
many	TRBV27	TRBJ2-7	NA	CASSSLAGQSYEQYF	TGTGCCAGCAGTTCGTTAGCGGGACAGAGCTACGAGCAGTACTTC
NA	TRBV6-5	TRBJ1-1	NA	CASSWGSGTAFF	TGTGCCAGCAGTTGGGGGTCTGGGACCGCTTTCTTT
many	TRBV9	TRBJ1-2	TRBD1	CASSVGQGSSGYTF	TGTGCCAGCAGCGTCGGACAGGGATCGAGTGGCTACACCTTC
many	TRBV5-5	TRBJ1-1	NA	CASSPSTQGEAFF	TGTGCCAGCAGCCCATCCACCCAAGGTGAAGCTTTCTTT